This T cell receptor beta chain emerged from a study of cytomegalovirus exposure and HLA in healthy donors (dated by TCRdb to 2017 to 2019). Looking at the study overall: According to an earlier analysis of several hundred of the donors, some 180 million T cells yielded 117 million unique TCR beta sequences and less than 300 Gb of sequence data. An early release covering roughly 640 HLA-typed donors comprised about 300 gigabases of sequencing data and about 90 million unique TCR sequences. The genetic ancestry cluster associated with self-reported Caucasian donors included around 76% of the 398 genotyped donors. The study aimed to test whether cataloging public T cell receptors could reveal signatures of past pathogen exposure. The T cell repertoires of 700 or so subjects were profiled by immunosequencing and related to cytomegalovirus serostatus. Besides the first cohort of more than 650 subjects, a separate validation cohort made up of around 120 different subjects was used. To predict cytomegalovirus infection status, the study brought together high-throughput TCR immunosequencing, statistical association of individual TCRs with disease status, and machine learning. In a later analysis, previously published TCR beta repertoires from hundreds of donors were re-analyzed and high-resolution HLA genotyping was added so that TCR occurrence patterns could be studied. Rather than using new phenotypic data, the later analysis identified candidate immune exposures from TCR beta sequences and from how often those sequences occurred across donors. In an earlier analysis of 587 of the donors, high-throughput TCR beta sequencing was used to judge whether each TCR beta V gene segment behaved as functional or pseudogenic. Donor age, sex, ethnicity and CMV serostatus were compiled alongside the repertoire data. In a later genetic analysis, genome-wide SNP genotypes for about three fifths of the roughly 670 donors were used, and that subset was treated as a discovery cohort. Every repertoire in the discovery cohort had been generated on one and the same sequencing platform. Both class I and class II loci were covered by HLA typing, at four-digit resolution. The number of typed donors differed by locus: about 620-640 for A, B, C, DRB1 and DQB1; approximately 520 for DQA1; approximately 610 for DPA1; and some 450 for DPB1. Four to six DR-DQ haplotypes were handled as single units for association and clustering because linkage in the cohort was strong. Across under 500 genotyped donors of the cohort, an average of about 200,000 unique TCR beta nucleotide sequences per donor were sequenced, and roughly 20% of those sequences were non-productive. What the study reported, not specific to this receptor: According to a later analysis, most CMV-associated TCR beta chains appeared to be HLA-restricted, and the HLA associations seemed to be driven largely by CMV exposure. It was suggested by the authors that the approach could potentially be generalized to other disease states and immunological phenotypes. Because HLA typing was unavailable for some donors at each locus, only the typed subset was used in association tests. Sequencing depth was assumed to be roughly uniform across donors in the presence/absence analyses, though that assumption may not hold. In a later genetic analysis, fewer N-insertions in productive TCRs were reported among donors in an Asian-associated ancestry cluster than the 666-donor mean. Immune exposure information for the cohort was limited to CMV serostatus. When HLA alleles, especially DR and DQ, strongly co-occurred, attributing TCR associations to individual alleles was difficult. The earlier analysis of 587 of the donors excluded 15 to 20 rarely observed V segments, including chromosome 9 orphons, because counts were too low. In a later genetic analysis, a missense DCLRE1C variant was associated with V-gene and J-gene trimming of TCR beta chains, and the association was replicated in an independent cohort. In a later analysis, HLA-associated TCR beta chains were found to be more clonally expanded and to have lower generation probabilities than equally common non-associated chains. An earlier analysis of around 540 of the donors showed that most TCR beta V segments appeared in productive rearrangements either about 87% or about 30% of the time, which broadly matched IMGT annotations. In a later analysis, more than 15,000 TCR beta sequences were associated with specific HLA alleles at a false discovery rate of 0.05. According to a later analysis, TCR association rates differed among HLA loci, with DRB1 alleles showing the most associated TCRs and HLA-C alleles showing the fewest. The 87-base-pair reads could not distinguish some IMGT-functional V segments, including TRBV6-2 and TRBV6-3, so those segments were excluded. A group of highly shared sequence variants was considered likely to be a technical artifact of the sequencing pipeline. A further reported finding was that TCR beta sequences accurately predicted the HLA-A and HLA-B alleles for most subjects in the first cohort. The study gave a list of 150 to 200 TCR beta chains associated with cytomegalovirus. Across donors, most TCR sequences were observed very rarely, whereas some public TCRs were present in many individuals. According to a later analysis, parvovirus B19, influenza, CMV and Epstein-Barr virus appeared linked to several top co-occurrence clusters. Linkage disequilibrium might explain the correlated functional status among segregating V segments, but an unknown experimental factor could not be excluded. In vitro tests confirmed that a few of the cytomegalovirus-associated TCR beta chains recognize cytomegalovirus antigens. The cohort was sequenced for TCR beta chains only, and without alpha or paired-chain data the features that could be detected were limited. In both the original and validation cohorts, the classifier was reported to diagnose cytomegalovirus status with high specificity and sensitivity.

The CDR3 covers 15 residues, taking in both the cysteine and the phenylalanine. Only the CDR3 part of the read is kept: 45 bases, read in frame from the first base. The CDR1 and CDR2 encoded by the germline V gene are SGHTA and FQGTGA. V trim: 5 bases; J trim: 4 bases; unmatched bases: 10. The library was generated by the immunoSEQ multiplex PCR assay. For the multiplex PCR, a mixture combining 60 forward primers for TCR Vbeta segments and 13 reverse primers for TCR Jbeta segments was used. The CDR3 region of rearranged TCR beta genes was amplified from genomic DNA with a multiplex PCR assay. Amplified TCR beta libraries were sequenced as 87-base-pair reads on the Illumina HiSeq System. Per the original workflow: A later analysis tallied 75 million to 95 million unique TCR beta chains across the roughly 610 repertoires, and about 12 million of those chains were shared by two or more donors. A nearest-neighbor algorithm error-corrected the raw reads and collapsed the reads into unique sequences, merging closely related sequences to remove PCR and sequencing errors. To assign V, D and J gene segments, CDR3 sequences were aligned to IMGT reference sequences. For a sequence to be retained, a match of at least six nucleotides to both a V gene segment and a J gene segment was required. Rearrangements were classified as productive when the CDR3 lacked stop codons and remained in frame with V and J, and all other rearrangements were classified as non-productive. Following IMGT convention, CDR3 was defined as the stretch from the second conserved V-encoded cysteine up to the conserved J-encoded phenylalanine. In an earlier analysis of more than 550 of the donors, sequences lacking an unambiguous match to a single V gene segment were excluded. An earlier analysis of several hundred of the donors called V segments functional above 56.7% productive rearrangements and segregating when the between-donor standard deviation exceeded 5%. To diagnose cytomegalovirus status from the catalog of TCR beta chain sequences, a statistical classification framework was built. In a later analysis, TCR nucleotide sequences were compared against IMGT/GENE-DB human TR gene sequences so that V and J genes could be assigned. The TCRdist pipeline was used in a later analysis to assign CDR3 sequences and most-parsimonious VDJ recombination scenarios. A later analysis defined each TCR beta chain by its CDR3 amino acid sequence plus V-gene family, and excluded reads lacking a unique V-gene family. To address suspected cross-contamination and a sequencing artifact, a later analysis removed a few hundred highly shared, low-generation-probability nucleotide sequences. In a later analysis, a clonal expansion index for each public chain was calculated from normalized within-repertoire ranks of inferred template counts. In a later analysis, generation probabilities were computed with a VDJ recombination model fitted to out-of-frame rearrangements, and the resulting probabilities were checked against IGoR. A later analysis scored TCR-TCR, TCR-HLA and TCR-CMV co-occurrence with hypergeometric tests, applying a repertoire-size bias correction to TCR pairs. False discovery rates were estimated in a later analysis by permuting HLA or CMV assignments 20 times. A later analysis grouped co-occurring TCRs with DBSCAN, adding TCRdist sequence similarity when clustering within HLA-allele-positive subsets. Repertoires with fewer than 30,000 or more than 120,000 public chains, plus five repertoires with anomalous nucleotide sharing, were excluded from co-occurrence clustering. TCRdb provides this immuneACCESS table in a form limited to in-frame rearrangements. Some clones are lacking; in checked studies, under half of them reflect an unresolved V gene, and why the rest are absent is not known. The D gene and trimming were derived from the DNA, and the V and J assignments and clone size from that table. For this sample there are roughly 83,000 clones; just under 75% appear just once. The biggest ten clones account for 4% to 5% of the sample.

In total, approximately 690 healthy bone marrow donors made up the cohort. At the time of sampling, all cohort members were nominally healthy, though unrecorded immune exposures were likely present. The donor tested CMV seronegative and was one of the 352 seronegative cohort members. Every donor gave a peripheral blood sample, and the peripheral blood mononuclear cells from that sample were used for TCR beta sequencing. The Qiagen DNeasy Blood Extraction Kit was used to extract genomic DNA from the blood cell samples. The sample holds one count of this clone. It has no known antigen specificity. The sample holds no much larger clone one base away, and base qualities are not on file.

The sample was PBMCs. The sequence links TRBV7-3 to TRBJ2-7, and 8 bases in between align with TRBD2. This receptor was identified in a man between 60 and 70 years old in good health and CMV-seronegative. The DNA sequence follows: TGTGCCAGCAGCCCGGGGCGGGGGGCAGGATACGAGCAGTACTTC. Its translation reads: CASSPGRGAGYEQYF.